This passage covers 8 T cell receptor beta chains from one sample sequenced in a study of PD-1 blockade in mismatch repair-deficient tumors (dated by TCRdb to the late 2010s). Library preparation was by the immunoSEQ multiplex PCR assay. The clones in this table, taken by TCRdb from immuneACCESS, are in-frame only. Not every clone is retained; where verified, under half of the shortfall comes from an unresolved V gene, and the cause of the rest is unknown. The sample contains about 130,000 clones, about nine tenths of them found a single time. Jointly, the top ten make up over 9.5% of the sample. The sequencing here drew on peripheral blood, taken just over 70 weeks after starting pembrolizumab. The receptor set was obtained from an adult with mismatch repair-deficient cancer.

The chain uses TRBV4-1 and TRBJ2-2; D is unresolved. V was cut by 0 bases and J by 2 bases, with 4 bases left in between. This CDR3 has 14 residues. Germline loops: CDR1 MGHRA, CDR2 YSYEKL. Here the CDR3 reads CASSQEVNTGELFF. CDR3 sequence (DNA): TGCGCCAGCAGCCAAGAGGTCAACACCGGGGAGCTGTTTTTT.

CDR3 protein: CSVKAGDYNEQFF. CDR3 nucleotide sequence: TGCAGCGTCAAAGCGGGAGATTACAATGAGCAGTTCTTC. This chain joins TRBV29-1 and TRBJ2-1; 8 bases align to TRBD2. The CDR3 covers 13 residues. Germline lookup yields CDR1 SQVTM and CDR2 ANQGSEA. Trimming removed 6 bases from V and 4 bases from J; junction bases left unmatched: 5.

This clone showed up just once. The chain joins TRBV15 to TRBJ2-5; D ambiguous. The V gene's germline CDR1 is LNHNV and CDR2 YYDKDF (reference sequence). Trimming left V 1 base short and J 1 base short, with 16 bases between. This CDR3 has 17 amino acids. DNA for the CDR3: TGTGCCACCAGCAGAGTAGGGCAAGGTCGAGCCCAAGAGACCCAGTACTTC. It specifies CATSRVGQGRAQETQYF.

The V and J genes are TRBV6-5 and TRBJ2-2; the D gene is possibly TRBD2 (6 bases). Trimming took off 2 bases at V and 1 base at J, with 11 bases between the two ends. CDR3 length: 16 residues. In germline, CDR1 is MNHEY, CDR2 SVGAGI. In DNA form, the CDR3 reads TGTGCCAGCAGTTACAGAAGCGGGCAGAACACCGGGGAGCTGTTTTTT. Translation gives CASSYRSGQNTGELFF.

The gene calls are TRBV4-3 and TRBJ2-2, with no clear D. Germline CDR1 is LGHNA and CDR2 is YSLEER. V was clipped by 2 bases and J by 2 bases, with 12 bases between them. This CDR3 spans 16 amino acids. CDR3 loop: CASSQLAVPNTGELFF. CDR3 DNA: TGCGCCAGCAGCCAATTAGCAGTACCTAACACCGGGGAGCTGTTTTTT.

The chain combines TRBV7-9 with TRBJ1-1; 7 nucleotides align to TRBD1. From germline, CDR1 is SEHNR and CDR2 FQNEAQ (reference sequence). The CDR3 has 15 amino acids. The ends lost 5 bases at V and 5 bases at J; junction bases unmatched: 11. CDR3 nucleotide sequence: TGTGCCAGCAGCAACCAACAGGGGAGTAAGACTGAAGCTTTCTTT. Its protein is CASSNQQGSKTEAFF. The full variable domain, rest sourced from reference TRBV7-9 and TRBJ1-1, is DTGVSQNPRHKITKRGQNVTFRCDPISEHNRLYWYRQTLGQGPEFLTYFQNEAQLEKSRLLSDRFSAERPKGSFSTLEIQRTEQGDSAMYLCASSNQQGSKTEAFFGQGTRLTVV.

In this sample, this clone turned up once. The V and J genes are TRBV27 and TRBJ2-7; D not certain. This CDR3 is 15 amino acids long. CDR1 and CDR2 (germline): MNHEY, SMNVEV (reference sequence). V gave up 5 bases and J gave up 3 bases, with 17 bases separating them. CDR3 protein: CASSRRASRNYEQYF. The CDR3 DNA sequence: TGTGCCAGCAGTCGAAGGGCCTCTAGGAACTACGAGCAGTACTTC.

This chain connects TRBV6-1 to TRBJ2-7; no definite D call. Germline V gives CDR1 MNHNS, CDR2 SASEGT. Trimming cost V 3 bases and J 3 bases, with 12 bases left between them. CDR3 length: 14 amino acids. CDR3 nucleotides: TGTGCCAGCAGTGAGGTGTACTTGGGCTACGAGCAGTACTTC. Residues: CASSEVYLGYEQYF.